The 15 T cell receptor beta chains listed next were all sequenced from one sample in a study of esophageal squamous cell carcinoma tumors. Amplification combined a P20EA primer and a TCR alpha or TCR beta constant-region primer, then a nested second PCR used CA2 or CB2. Unbiased adaptor ligation RT-PCR amplified the TCR genes, and a polyT18-containing BSL-18E primer primed reverse transcription. TCRdb reprocessed the 5' RACE reads with MiXCR, giving one entry per CDR3 protein. The sample shows around 5,000 distinct CDR3 sequences, roughly 22% of them seen only once. Specimen: tumor tissue. These receptors came from a man aged 50 or older with esophageal squamous cell carcinoma.

Only a few counts were recorded for this clonotype. V and J are TRBV7-2 and TRBJ1-1, with D possibly being TRBD1 (6 bases). Between the trimmed V and J ends, which lost 1 base and 1 base, there was a span of 7 bases. Germline V lookup: CDR1 SGHTA, CDR2 FQGNSA. This CDR3 is built from 14 residues. The CDR3 is CASSLGGGNTEAFF. The DNA for the CDR3 is TGTGCCAGCAGCTTAGGAGGGGGGAACACTGAAGCTTTCTTT.

To note about this clonotype: This sequence is one base from a far larger clone and is likely a read error. The rearrangement links TRBV6-2 or TRBV6-3 to TRBJ2-7; 11 nucleotides line up with TRBD2. Germline CDR1 MNHEY, CDR2 SVGEGT. This CDR3 region has 16 residues. The chain's CDR3 is CASSYSGLAVSDEQYF. Written as DNA, the CDR3 is TGTGCCAGCAGTTACTCGGGACTAGCGGTCTCCGACGAGCAGTACTTC.

This clonotype was observed a few times. This chain uses TRBV2 with TRBJ2-7, with 7 positions matching TRBD1. J lost 0 bases, V lost 5 bases, and 4 bases had no gene match. CDR1 and CDR2 (germline): SNHLY, FYNNEI. The CDR3 has 14 amino acids. The CDR3 DNA follows: TGTGCCAGCAGTCTCGGACAGGCCTCCTACGAGCAGTACTTC. Translation gives CASSLGQASYEQYF.

By share, this clonotype counts as medium-sized. The chain combines TRBV7-9 with TRBJ2-1; TRBD2 matches 11 bases. Germline CDR1 and CDR2: SEHNR and FQNEAQ (reference sequence). The V and J ends lost 3 bases and 7 bases, in that order; junction bases with no gene match: 5. The CDR3 covers 15 residues. CDR3 amino acids: CASSFGTSGWNEQFF. The DNA of the CDR3 is TGTGCCAGCAGCTTCGGGACTAGCGGTTGGAATGAGCAGTTCTTC.

This chain connects TRBV10-1 to TRBJ2-3, with D unresolved. Trimming pared 1 base from V and 5 bases from J, leaving 7 bases between. The CDR3 has 13 amino acids. Germline CDR1 and CDR2: WNHNN and SYGVQD (reference sequence). CDR3 loop: CASSELTLDTQYF. The CDR3 bases are TGCGCCAGCAGTGAGTTGACATTAGATACGCAGTATTTT.

By share, this clonotype ranks as medium-sized. The V call is TRBV2, the J call TRBJ2-2; 11 bases are shared with TRBD1. Germline assignment: CDR1 SNHLY and CDR2 FYNNEI. The CDR3 loop spans 15 amino acids. J was trimmed by 4 bases and V by 8 bases; bases with no gene match: 6. The DNA for the CDR3 is TGTGCCAGCCGCCCCGGGACAGGGGGCACCGGGGAGCTGTTTTTT. Translating it yields CASRPGTGGTGELFF.

This clonotype was recorded at least ten times. A much larger clone sits a single nucleotide away, making a read error possible. DNA of the CDR3: TGTGCCAGCAGCTTAGCGGGTCACCAGGCCCAAGAGCGGTTTTTT. Amino acid sequence: CASSLAGHQAQERFF. The gene calls are TRBV7-2 and TRBJ2-2; D remains unclear. CDR3 length: 15 amino acids. Per germline, CDR1 SGHTA and CDR2 FQGNSA.

In this sample, this clonotype is medium-sized (0.01 to 0.1%). The chain carries TRBV27 and TRBJ2-3, with a tentative D call TRBD2 (6 bases). The CDR3 sequence is 13 residues long. The ends were cut back, 8 bases at V and 3 bases at J, with 12 bases in the middle. Per germline, CDR1 MNHEY and CDR2 SMNVEV (reference sequence). CDR3 nucleotides: TGTGCCAGCGGGAGCGGGTTGACAGATACGCAGTATTTT. Translating it yields CASGSGLTDTQYF.

This chain links TRBV2 with TRBJ2-2; unclear D gene. V dropped 2 bases and J dropped 7 bases, with 14 bases sitting between them. The CDR3 loop spans 15 amino acids. Germline CDR1 reads SNHLY; CDR2 reads FYNNEI. The chain's CDR3 is CASSETAGLVGELFF. Here the CDR3 DNA reads TGTGCCAGCAGTGAAACGGCAGGCTTGGTCGGGGAGCTGTTTTTT.

This sequence joins TRBV15 and TRBJ1-3; D gene unclear. CDR3 length: 15 residues. CDR1 is LNHNV, CDR2 YYDKDF, per germline (reference sequence). Deletions cut 8 bases from V and 0 bases from J, with 14 bases between. The CDR3: CATAERGFSGNTIYF. The CDR3 region has the DNA TGTGCCACCGCAGAGCGGGGATTCTCTGGAAACACCATATATTTT.

This clonotype is large in the sample. The chain employs TRBV6-6 and TRBJ2-2; D possibly corresponds to TRBD2 (6 bases). V lost 6 bases and J lost 3, with 11 bases in between. The CDR3 has 14 amino acids. Germline lookup yields CDR1 MNHNY and CDR2 SVGAGI (reference sequence). CDR3 nucleotides: TGTGCCAGCAGCGGGCGCGGGGACACCGGGGAGCTGTTTTTT. It codes for CASSGRGDTGELFF.

The CDR3 coding sequence is TGTGCCACCAGCAGGTACCGGAGGCGCTCCTACAATGAGCAGTTCTTC. Translated, it gives CATSRYRRRSYNEQFF. The V gene is TRBV15, the J gene TRBJ2-1; tentatively, D is TRBD2 (5 bases). Germline V gene lookup returns CDR1 LNHNV and CDR2 YYDKDF (reference sequence). V dropped 3 bases and J dropped 0 bases, with 12 bases sitting between them. The CDR3 loop spans 16 amino acids.

This clonotype was observed a handful of times. The genes are TRBV5-4 and TRBJ2-1; D is unresolved. Germline V gene lookup returns CDR1 SGHNT and CDR2 YYREEE (reference sequence). The V gene lost 2 bases and the J gene lost 10 bases, with 10 bases spanning the gap. The CDR3 totals 12 residues. As DNA, the CDR3 is TGTGCCAGCAGCTTCGGTCCATTAGAGCAGTTCTTC. This encodes CASSFGPLEQFF.

This clonotype is classed as medium-sized. The V gene is TRBV6-6, the J gene TRBJ1-4; a weak D match, TRBD1 (5 bases). This CDR3 is 16 amino acids long. CDR1 MNHNY and CDR2 SVGAGI come from the germline V gene (reference sequence). V was trimmed by 1 base and J by 0 bases, leaving 9 bases between them. CDR3 loop: CASSYLGLSTNEKLFF. The DNA for the CDR3 is TGTGCCAGCAGTTACTTGGGGCTCTCAACTAATGAAAAACTGTTTTTT.

This clonotype was counted a few times. In DNA, the CDR3 is TGTGCCAGCAGCCGGGGGGAAGGCAATCAGCCCCAGCATTTT. Its protein is CASSRGEGNQPQHF. The rearrangement links TRBV9 to TRBJ1-5; D is perhaps TRBD1 (5 bases). Germline CDR1 SGDLS, CDR2 YYNGEE. The CDR3 runs 14 residues. Trimming took 4 bases from V and 2 from J, leaving 10 bases between them.